These 16 T cell receptor beta chains share one sample of origin, sequenced in a study of blood T cell repertoires in COVID-19. The assay was immunoSEQ multiplex PCR, and TCRdb's table has in-frame clones only and misses some. The table has approximately 300,000 clones, 80% to 90% seen once. Sequencing input: peripheral blood. These TCRs come from a woman aged 40 to 55 with acute or convalescent COVID-19.

V usage is TRBV6-5 and J usage is TRBJ1-6, with a possible D match to TRBD1 (6 bases). V shed 6 bases and J shed 9 bases, with 15 bases lying between them. The CDR3 totals 14 residues. The germline gives CDR1 MNHEY, CDR2 SVGAGI. This chain's CDR3 is CASRINRASSPLHF. The CDR3 bases are TGTGCCAGCAGGATAAACAGGGCCAGTTCACCCCTCCACTTT.

The gene calls are TRBV9 and TRBJ1-1; D is ambiguous. Per germline, CDR1 SGDLS and CDR2 YYNGEE. V was clipped by 3 bases and J by 2 bases, with 14 bases between them. The CDR3 spans 15 residues. The CDR3 here is CASSAGLSANTEAFF. CDR3 nucleotide sequence: TGTGCCAGCAGCGCTGGGCTTTCAGCCAACACTGAAGCTTTCTTT.

The table lists this clone with a count of one. V is TRBV5-8 and J is TRBJ1-4, with TRBD1 matching 10 bases. This CDR3 contains 16 residues. The V gene end was trimmed by 5 bases and the J gene end by 6 bases; junction bases not matched to a gene: 10. Germline V lookup: CDR1 SGHTS, CDR2 YDEGEE. The CDR3 sequence is CASSFNRDRGYEKLFF. CDR3 in DNA: TGTGCCAGCAGTTTTAATAGGGACAGGGGTTATGAAAAACTGTTTTTT. Using reference TRBV5-8 and TRBJ1-4 for the parts outside the CDR3, the full variable domain is EAGVTQSPTHLIKTRGQQATLRCSPISGHTSVYWYQQALGLGLQFLLWYDEGEERNRGNFPPRFSGRQFPNYSSELNVNALELEDSALYLCASSFNRDRGYEKLFFGSGTQLSVL.

The chain is built from TRBV30 and TRBJ1-3; TRBD1 aligns across 10 bases. The CDR3 loop spans 13 amino acids. V trimming: 8 bases; J trimming: 4 bases; junction bases outside the gene matches: 5. Per the germline V gene, CDR1 is GTSNPN and CDR2 is SVGIG (reference sequence). The CDR3 reads CAHDRGPGNTIYF. The DNA for the CDR3 is TGTGCCCACGACAGGGGGCCGGGAAACACCATATATTTT.

J is TRBJ2-5 and V is TRBV11-2; 7 bases match TRBD1. J was trimmed by 4 bases and V by 5 bases; bases with no gene match: 7. Germline V gene sequence: CDR1 SGHAT, CDR2 FQNNGV. The length of the CDR3 is 14 residues. CDR3 nucleotide sequence: TGTGCCAGCAGCGCCCGACAGGGTGGAGAGACCCAGTACTTC. It specifies CASSARQGGETQYF.

The V and J genes are TRBV10-3 and TRBJ2-7; D perhaps matches TRBD2 (6 bases). Trimming stripped 0 bases from V and 7 bases from J, with 10 bases between. CDR3 length: 13 residues. Germline CDR1 reads ENHRY; CDR2 reads SYGVKD. The CDR3 nucleotides are TGTGCCATCAGTGAGTCGATGGCGGGGGAGCAGTACGTC. Translating it yields CAISESMAGEQYV.

J is TRBJ1-2 and V is TRBV19; D call uncertain. The germline V gene encodes CDR1 LNHDA and CDR2 SQIVND (reference sequence). Trimming took off 3 bases at V and 5 bases at J, with 13 bases between the two ends. The CDR3 has 14 residues. The CDR3 is CASSMMATSYGYTF. CDR3 coding DNA: TGTGCCAGTAGTATGATGGCGACATCGTATGGCTACACCTTC.

The chain couples TRBV11-2 to TRBJ1-3; D unclear. The CDR3 has 15 residues. Germline CDR1 SGHAT, CDR2 FQNNGV. Trimming cost V 2 bases and J 2 bases, with 10 bases left between them. The CDR3 is CASSLSGYTGNTIYF. Here the CDR3 DNA reads TGTGCCAGCAGCTTATCAGGTTACACTGGAAACACCATATATTTT.

The chain links TRBV3-1 (or the pseudogene TRBV3-2) to TRBJ1-1; D gene ambiguous. Germline V CDR1 and CDR2: LGHDT, YNNKEL (reference sequence). This CDR3 spans 11 amino acids. Trimming stripped 4 bases from V and 4 bases from J, with 4 bases between. CDR3 DNA: TGTGCCAGCAGCCTGAGCACTGAAGCTTTCTTT. Its translation is CASSLSTEAFF.

This clone showed up just once. The J gene is TRBJ2-3, the V gene TRBV13; TRBD1 agrees at 7 bases. Unmatched junction bases numbered 6, after V lost 5 bases and J lost 4 bases. The germline CDR1 and CDR2 sequences are PRHDT and FYEKMQ (reference sequence). The CDR3 is 14 residues long. This CDR3 is CASSKGTEADTQYF. In nucleotides, the CDR3 is TGTGCCAGCAGCAAAGGGACAGAGGCAGATACGCAGTATTTT.

The chain joins TRBV10-3 to TRBJ1-1, with D perhaps TRBD1 (6 bases). The CDR3 is 16 amino acids. With 0 bases removed from V and 6 bases from J, the gap between germline ends came to 17 bases. Per the germline V gene, CDR1 is ENHRY and CDR2 is SYGVKD. CDR3 DNA: TGTGCCATCAGTGAGTCCAGGGGCAGCCGACCCGCTGAAGCTTTCTTT. Residues: CAISESRGSRPAEAFF.

The CDR3 here is CASRQPGQGTNQPQHF. In nucleotides, the CDR3 is TGTGCCAGTAGACAACCGGGACAGGGTACTAATCAGCCCCAGCATTTT. J is TRBJ1-5 and V is TRBV19; 9 bases fit TRBD1. Per the germline V gene, CDR1 is LNHDA and CDR2 is SQIVND (reference sequence). The CDR3 length is 16 residues. V lost 6 bases to trimming and J lost 4 bases; unmatched junction nucleotides: 10.

This chain links TRBV5-1 with TRBJ2-3, with 9 bases that match TRBD2. Germline V lookup: CDR1 SGHRS, CDR2 YFSETQ. CDR3 length: 16 amino acids. V was pared by 0 bases and J by 0 bases, with 2 bases of the junction left unmatched. The CDR3 is CASSLELAGSTDTQYF. CDR3 bases: TGCGCCAGCAGCTTGGAGCTAGCGGGGAGCACAGATACGCAGTATTTT. The full variable domain, its missing parts supplied by reference TRBV5-1 and TRBJ2-3, is KAGVTQTPRYLIKTRGQQVTLSCSPISGHRSVSWYQQTPGQGLQFLFEYFSETQRNKGNFPGRFSGRQFSNSRSEMNVSTLELGDSALYLCASSLELAGSTDTQYFGPGTRLTVL.

The chain combines TRBV4-1 with TRBJ1-5; no reliable D call. This CDR3 has 15 amino acids. Germline V gives CDR1 MGHRA, CDR2 YSYEKL. The V gene lost 0 bases and the J gene lost 6 bases, with 12 bases spanning the gap. Written as DNA, the CDR3 is TGCGCCAGCAGCCAAGATGGGAATGAGGGTCAGCCCCAGCATTTT. It yields the protein CASSQDGNEGQPQHF.

J is TRBJ1-5 and V is TRBV6-5; no clear D gene. V dropped 11 bases and J dropped 5 bases, with 19 bases sitting between them. The CDR3 spans 14 residues. In germline, CDR1 is MNHEY, CDR2 SVGAGI. CDR3 in amino acids: CASKSHRSDQPQHF. The CDR3 DNA reads TGTGCCTCCAAGTCCCACCGGTCCGATCAGCCCCAGCATTTT.

This clone was counted a single time. This same CDR3 is encoded by further DNA sequences in the sample. The chain carries TRBV6-2 or TRBV6-3 and TRBJ1-2; no definite D call. The CDR3 runs to 13 residues. Germline CDR1 is MNHEY and CDR2 is SVGEGT. Trimming removed 5 bases from V and 5 bases from J, with 12 bases in between. CDR3 nucleotides: TGTGCCAGCAGTCGAGGTGGTTCTTATGGCTACACCTTC. It encodes CASSRGGSYGYTF.